This T cell receptor beta chain was obtained from a study of shared clonotypes between healthy human individuals. Terminally differentiated effector memory CD45RA+ cells were excluded from the naive CD8 cells, which were CD45RO-negative and positively selected for CCR7. Among the donors, all were Caucasian adults who lived in Nashville, Tennessee. Produced via immunoSEQ multiplex PCR; TCRdb's table is partial and in-frame only. The sample lists 2 million or so clones, around 96% occurring once. This CDR3 is 13 amino acids long. Germline loops: CDR1 MNHEY, CDR2 SMNVEV (reference sequence). Trimming took 5 bases from V and 4 from J; bases not matched to a gene: 5. Study-wide findings and caveats: In the sorted subsets, rarefaction showed sequencing was incomplete despite large depth. Some clonotypes were shared by all four sorted-subset donors, while others were not shared. The non-shared ones had lower generation probabilities than the shared ones. The study sampled only blood, and tissue repertoires likely differ.

Turning to this clone: Its antigen is currently unknown. Within the sample, other DNA sequences also encode this same CDR3.

J is TRBJ2-7 and V is TRBV27; 7 bases fit TRBD1. This sequence originates from a man between 18 and 29 years old in good health. Sequenced input: naive CD8+ T cells sorted from blood. CDR3 sequence reads: CASSHGTEYEQYF. DNA of the CDR3: TGTGCCAGCAGTCACGGGACAGAGTACGAGCAGTACTTC.